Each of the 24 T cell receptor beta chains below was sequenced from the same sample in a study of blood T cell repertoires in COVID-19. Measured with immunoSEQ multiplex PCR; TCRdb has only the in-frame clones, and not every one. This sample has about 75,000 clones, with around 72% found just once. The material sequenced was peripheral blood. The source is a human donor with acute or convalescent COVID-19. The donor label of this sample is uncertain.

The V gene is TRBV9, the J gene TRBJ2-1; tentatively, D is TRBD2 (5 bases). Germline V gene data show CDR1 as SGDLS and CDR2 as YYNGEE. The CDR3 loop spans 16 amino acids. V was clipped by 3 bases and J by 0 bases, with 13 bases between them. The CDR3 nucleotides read TGTGCCAGCAGCGCCCCCCCCGCGGGCTCCTACAATGAGCAGTTCTTC. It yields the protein CASSAPPAGSYNEQFF.

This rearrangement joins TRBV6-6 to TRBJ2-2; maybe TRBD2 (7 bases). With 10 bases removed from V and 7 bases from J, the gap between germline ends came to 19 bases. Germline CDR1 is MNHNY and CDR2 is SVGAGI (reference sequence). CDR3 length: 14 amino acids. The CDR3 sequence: CATPRGGRGGELFF. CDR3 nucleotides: TGTGCCACACCACGAGGGGGGAGGGGCGGGGAGCTGTTTTTT.

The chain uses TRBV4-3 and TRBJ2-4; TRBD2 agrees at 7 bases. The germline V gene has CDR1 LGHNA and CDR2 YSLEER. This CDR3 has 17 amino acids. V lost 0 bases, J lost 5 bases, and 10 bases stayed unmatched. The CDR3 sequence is CASSQDWGRARENIQYF. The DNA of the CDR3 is TGCGCCAGCAGCCAAGATTGGGGGAGGGCCCGGGAAAACATTCAGTACTTC.

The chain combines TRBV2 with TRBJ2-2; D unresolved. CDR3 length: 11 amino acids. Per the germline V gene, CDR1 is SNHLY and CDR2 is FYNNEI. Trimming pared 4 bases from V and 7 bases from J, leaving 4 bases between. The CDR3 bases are TGTGCCAGCAGTGTATTCGGGGAGCTGTTTTTT. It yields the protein CASSVFGELFF.

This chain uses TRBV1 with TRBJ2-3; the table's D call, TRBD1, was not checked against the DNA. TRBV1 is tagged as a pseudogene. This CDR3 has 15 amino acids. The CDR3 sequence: CTSSHSGQGSDTQYF. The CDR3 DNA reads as TGCACCAGCAGCCACTCGGGACAGGGTTCAGATACGCAGTATTTT.

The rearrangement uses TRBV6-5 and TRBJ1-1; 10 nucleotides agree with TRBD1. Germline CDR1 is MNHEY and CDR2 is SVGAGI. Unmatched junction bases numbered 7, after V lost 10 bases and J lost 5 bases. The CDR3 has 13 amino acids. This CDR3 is CATRTGGGTEAFF. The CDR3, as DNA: TGTGCCACCCGGACAGGGGGTGGTACTGAAGCTTTCTTT.

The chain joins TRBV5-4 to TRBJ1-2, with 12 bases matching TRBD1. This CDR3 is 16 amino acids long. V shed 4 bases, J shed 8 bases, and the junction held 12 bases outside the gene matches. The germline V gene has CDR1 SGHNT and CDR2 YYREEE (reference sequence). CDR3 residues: CASSPWTGQGAGGYTF. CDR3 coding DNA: TGTGCCAGCAGCCCATGGACGGGACAGGGGGCAGGCGGCTACACCTTC.

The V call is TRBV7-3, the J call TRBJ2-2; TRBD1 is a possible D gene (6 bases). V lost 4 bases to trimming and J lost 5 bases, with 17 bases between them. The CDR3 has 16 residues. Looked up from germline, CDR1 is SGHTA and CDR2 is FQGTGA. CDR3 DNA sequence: TGTGCCAGCAGCTCCGGTACAGGGCTCCTAACCGGGGAGCTGTTTTTT. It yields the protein CASSSGTGLLTGELFF.

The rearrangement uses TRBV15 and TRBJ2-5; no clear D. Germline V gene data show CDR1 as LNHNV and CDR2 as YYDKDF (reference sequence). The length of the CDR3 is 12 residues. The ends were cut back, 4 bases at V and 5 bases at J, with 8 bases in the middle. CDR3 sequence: CATSTSVETQYF. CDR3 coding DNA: TGTGCCACCAGCACGAGCGTGGAGACCCAGTACTTC.

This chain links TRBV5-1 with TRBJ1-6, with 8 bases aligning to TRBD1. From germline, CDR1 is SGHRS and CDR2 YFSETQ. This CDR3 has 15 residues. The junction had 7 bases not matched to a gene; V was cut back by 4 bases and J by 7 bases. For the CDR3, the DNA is TGCGCCAGCAGCATACGGACAGGGCGAAATTCACCCCTCCACTTT. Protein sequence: CASSIRTGRNSPLHF.

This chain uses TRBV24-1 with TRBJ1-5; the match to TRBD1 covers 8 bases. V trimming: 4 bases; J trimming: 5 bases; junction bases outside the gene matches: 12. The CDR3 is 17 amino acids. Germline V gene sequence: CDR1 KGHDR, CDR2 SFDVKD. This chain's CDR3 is CATSDPWYAGGYQPQHF. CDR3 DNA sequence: TGTGCCACCAGTGACCCCTGGTACGCAGGGGGCTATCAGCCCCAGCATTTT.

CDR3 sequence reads: CASGTGNNEQFF. Here the CDR3 DNA reads TGTGCCAGCGGGACAGGGAACAATGAGCAGTTCTTC. V usage is TRBV6-5 and J usage is TRBJ2-1; 9 nucleotides match TRBD1. There are 12 residues in the CDR3. With V trimmed by 8 bases and J by 5 bases, 1 base remained unmatched. Germline-derived CDR1 and CDR2 are MNHEY and SVGAGI.

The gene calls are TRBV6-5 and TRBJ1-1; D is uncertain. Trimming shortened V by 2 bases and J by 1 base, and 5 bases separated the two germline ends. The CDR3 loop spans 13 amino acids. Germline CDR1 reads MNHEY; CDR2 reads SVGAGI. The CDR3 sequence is CASSYRGNTEAFF. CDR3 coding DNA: TGTGCCAGCAGTTACCGGGGGAACACTGAAGCTTTCTTT.

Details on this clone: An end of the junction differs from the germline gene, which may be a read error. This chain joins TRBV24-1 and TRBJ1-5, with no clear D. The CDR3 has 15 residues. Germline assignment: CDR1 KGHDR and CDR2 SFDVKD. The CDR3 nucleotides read TGTGCCGCCAGTGGCGCGGAGCGGGGAGGTCAGCCCCAGCATTTT. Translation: CAASGAERGGQPQHF.

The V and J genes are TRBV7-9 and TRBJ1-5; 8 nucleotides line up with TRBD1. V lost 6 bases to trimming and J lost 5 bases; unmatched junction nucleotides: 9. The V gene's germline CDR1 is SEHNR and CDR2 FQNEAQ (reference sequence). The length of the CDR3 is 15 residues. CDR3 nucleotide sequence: TGTGCCAGCAGTTCACAGGGGGACTACGATCAGCCCCAGCATTTT. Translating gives CASSSQGDYDQPQHF. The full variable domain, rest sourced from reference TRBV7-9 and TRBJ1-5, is DTGVSQNPRHKITKRGQNVTFRCDPISEHNRLYWYRQTLGQGPEFLTYFQNEAQLEKSRLLSDRFSAERPKGSFSTLEIQRTEQGDSAMYLCASSSQGDYDQPQHFGDGTRLSIL.

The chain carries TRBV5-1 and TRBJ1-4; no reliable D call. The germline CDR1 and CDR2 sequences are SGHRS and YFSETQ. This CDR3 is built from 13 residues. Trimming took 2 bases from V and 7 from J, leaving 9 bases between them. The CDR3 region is CASSLSGGEKLFF. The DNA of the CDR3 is TGCGCCAGCAGCTTAAGTGGCGGTGAAAAACTGTTTTTT. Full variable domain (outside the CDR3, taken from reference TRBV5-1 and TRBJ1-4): KAGVTQTPRYLIKTRGQQVTLSCSPISGHRSVSWYQQTPGQGLQFLFEYFSETQRNKGNFPGRFSGRQFSNSRSEMNVSTLELGDSALYLCASSLSGGEKLFFGSGTQLSVL.

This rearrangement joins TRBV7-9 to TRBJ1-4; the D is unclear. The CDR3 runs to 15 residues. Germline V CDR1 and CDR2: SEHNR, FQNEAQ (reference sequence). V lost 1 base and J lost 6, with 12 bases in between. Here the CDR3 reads CASSLGARTHEKLFF. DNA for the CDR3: TGTGCCAGCAGCTTAGGTGCTCGGACTCATGAAAAACTGTTTTTT.

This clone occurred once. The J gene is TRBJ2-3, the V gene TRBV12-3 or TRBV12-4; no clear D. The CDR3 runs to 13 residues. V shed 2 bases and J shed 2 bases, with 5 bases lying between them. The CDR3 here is CASSLRDTDTQYF. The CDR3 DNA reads TGTGCCAGCAGTTTACGCGACACAGATACGCAGTATTTT.

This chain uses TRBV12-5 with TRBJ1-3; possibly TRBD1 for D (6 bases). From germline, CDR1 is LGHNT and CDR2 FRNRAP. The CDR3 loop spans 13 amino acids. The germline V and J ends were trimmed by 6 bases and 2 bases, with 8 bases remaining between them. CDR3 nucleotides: TGTGCTAGTGGGGACAGTCCTGGAAACACCATATATTTT. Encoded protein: CASGDSPGNTIYF.

CDR3 bases: TGTGCCAGCAGTCCCCTTGCGGGAGGCCTCTCCTACGAGCAGTACTTC. Protein sequence: CASSPLAGGLSYEQYF. The genes are TRBV27 and TRBJ2-7; 8 nucleotides match TRBD2. Germline V gene sequence: CDR1 MNHEY, CDR2 SMNVEV (reference sequence). J was trimmed by 0 bases and V by 5 bases; bases with no gene match: 9. The CDR3 has 16 residues.

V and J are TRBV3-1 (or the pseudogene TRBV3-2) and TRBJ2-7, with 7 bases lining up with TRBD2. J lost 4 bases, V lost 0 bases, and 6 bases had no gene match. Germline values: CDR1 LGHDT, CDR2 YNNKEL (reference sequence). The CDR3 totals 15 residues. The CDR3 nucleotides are TGTGCCAGCAGCCAAGATTGGGGGGGGAGTTACGAGCAGTACGTC. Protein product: CASSQDWGGSYEQYV.

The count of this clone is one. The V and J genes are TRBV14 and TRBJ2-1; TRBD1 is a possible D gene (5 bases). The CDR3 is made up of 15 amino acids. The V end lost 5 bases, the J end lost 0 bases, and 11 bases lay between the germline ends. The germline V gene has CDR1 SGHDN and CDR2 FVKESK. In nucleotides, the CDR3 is TGTGCCAGCAGCAAGACAGTAAGCTCCTACAATGAGCAGTTCTTC. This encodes CASSKTVSSYNEQFF.

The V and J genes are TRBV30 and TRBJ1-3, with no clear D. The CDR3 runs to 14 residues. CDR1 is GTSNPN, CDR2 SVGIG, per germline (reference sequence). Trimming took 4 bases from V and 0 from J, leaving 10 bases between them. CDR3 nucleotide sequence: TGTGCCTGGACCCAACTTAGCTCTGGAAACACCATATATTTT. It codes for CAWTQLSSGNTIYF.

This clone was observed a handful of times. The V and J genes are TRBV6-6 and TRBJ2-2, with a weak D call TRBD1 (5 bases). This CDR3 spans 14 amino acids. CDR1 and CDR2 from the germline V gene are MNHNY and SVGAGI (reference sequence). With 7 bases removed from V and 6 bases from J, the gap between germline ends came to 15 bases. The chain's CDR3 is CASTATQGPGELFF. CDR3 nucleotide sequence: TGTGCCAGCACCGCGACTCAGGGTCCCGGGGAGCTGTTTTTT.